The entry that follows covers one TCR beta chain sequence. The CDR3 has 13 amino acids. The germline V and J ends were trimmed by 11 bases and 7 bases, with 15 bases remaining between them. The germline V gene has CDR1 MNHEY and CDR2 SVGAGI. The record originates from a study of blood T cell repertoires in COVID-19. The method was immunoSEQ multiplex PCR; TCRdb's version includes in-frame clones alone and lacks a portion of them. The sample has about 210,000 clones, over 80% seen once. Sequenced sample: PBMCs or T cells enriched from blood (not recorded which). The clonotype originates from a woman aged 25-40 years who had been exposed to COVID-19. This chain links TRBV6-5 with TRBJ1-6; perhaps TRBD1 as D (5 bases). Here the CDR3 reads CALGEGFNSPLHF. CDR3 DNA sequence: TGTGCCTTGGGGGAGGGGTTCAATTCACCCCTCCACTTT.